This T cell receptor beta chain was captured by sequencing in a study of blood T cell repertoires in COVID-19 (dated by TCRdb to between 2020 and 2021). With respect to the entire study: The collaborator samples originated in the United States, Italy and Spain and spanned the acute and convalescent phases of COVID-19. Where available, HLA class I and class II types were obtained from metadata supplied by the sample provider rather than from assay-based typing. A freely available public database, intended as a resource for researchers studying the immune response to SARS-CoV-2, is where the repertoires were released. The material from the prospective study consisted of cDNA or gDNA derived from T cells, B-cell-depleted T cells, or PBMCs. Samples came from the ongoing ImmuneRACE study (first 160 participants) plus 1,254 subjects from 6 global collaborators. The dataset comprised deeply sampled blood TCRbeta repertoires from subjects exposed to, actively infected with, or recovered from COVID-19. The sample metadata nearly always contained a de-identified subject ID, COVID-19 status, age in years and sex. Study-wide findings and limitations: How much clinical and demographic metadata was included differed by source and by participant, and the metadata was provided uncurated.

Ends trimmed: V by 3 bases, J by 5 bases; bases unmatched to a gene: 0. The germline V gene sets CDR1 to MDHEN and CDR2 to SYDVKM. The CDR3 starts with the cysteine, ends with the phenylalanine, and has 14 residues. The CDR3 DNA has 42 bases and is translated from base 1. On this clone itself: Its antigen remains undetermined. There are no base qualities to consult, and no much larger clone falls within one base.

TCRbeta CDR3 regions were amplified from genomic DNA by means of the immunoSEQ Assay, a bias-controlled multiplex PCR. Per the original workflow: The number of nucleated cells in each sample was estimated by amplification of reference gene primers within the assay. To quantify the absolute abundance of each unique TCRbeta CDR3 rearrangement, sequence reads were collapsed and filtered. For each sample, productive Simpson clonality was calculated as the square root of Simpson's diversity index across productive rearrangements. Imported from immuneACCESS, the table was reduced by TCRdb to in-frame sequences with V and J called. These copies leave out some clones; in studies compared against another copy, an unresolved V gene accounts for under half, and the cause of the remainder is not known. V and J calls and clone size follow that table, whereas D and trimming were derived from the DNA. The sample table records over 85,000 clones; around four fifths of these occur just once. 15% to 20% of the sample belongs to the ten largest clones.

Whole blood was collected in K2EDTA tubes by collaborating institutions according to the institutions' own protocols. Collaborator samples were shipped for TCRbeta analysis as frozen whole blood, isolated PBMCs, or DNA extracted from either sample type. The sequence was obtained from a woman aged 60-75 years with acute or convalescent COVID-19. This sequence uses TRBV28 and TRBJ1-6; 8 bases in the junction line up with TRBD1. The sequencing input was peripheral blood. In nucleotides, the sequence is TGTGCCAGCAGTTTGGGACAGGATAATTCACCCCTCCACTTT. Its protein is CASSLGQDNSPLHF.